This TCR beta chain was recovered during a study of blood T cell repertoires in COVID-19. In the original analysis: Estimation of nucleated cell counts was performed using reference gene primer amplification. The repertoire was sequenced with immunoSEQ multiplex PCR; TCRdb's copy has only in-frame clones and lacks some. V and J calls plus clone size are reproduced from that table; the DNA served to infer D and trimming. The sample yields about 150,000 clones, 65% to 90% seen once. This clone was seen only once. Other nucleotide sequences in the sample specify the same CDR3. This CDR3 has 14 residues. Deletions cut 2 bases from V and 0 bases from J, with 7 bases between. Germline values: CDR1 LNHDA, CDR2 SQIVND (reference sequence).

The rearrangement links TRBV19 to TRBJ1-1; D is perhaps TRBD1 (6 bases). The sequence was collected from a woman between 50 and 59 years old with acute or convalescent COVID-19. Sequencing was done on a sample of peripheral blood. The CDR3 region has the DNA TGTGCCAGTAGTATAACAGGGCTGAACACTGAAGCTTTCTTT. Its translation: CASSITGLNTEAFF.